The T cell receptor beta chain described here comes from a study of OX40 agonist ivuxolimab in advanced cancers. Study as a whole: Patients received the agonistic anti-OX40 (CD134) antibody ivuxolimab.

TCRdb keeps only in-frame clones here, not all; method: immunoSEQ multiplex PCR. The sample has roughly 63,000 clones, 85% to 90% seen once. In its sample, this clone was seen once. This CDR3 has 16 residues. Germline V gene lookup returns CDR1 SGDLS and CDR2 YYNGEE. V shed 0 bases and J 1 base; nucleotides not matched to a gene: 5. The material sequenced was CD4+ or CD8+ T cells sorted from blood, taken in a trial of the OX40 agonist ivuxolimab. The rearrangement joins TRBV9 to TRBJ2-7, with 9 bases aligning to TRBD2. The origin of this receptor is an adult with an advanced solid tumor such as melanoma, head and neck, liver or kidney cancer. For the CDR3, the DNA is TGTGCCAGCAGCGTAGCTGGGACTAGCATTTCCTACGAGCAGTACTTC. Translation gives CASSVAGTSISYEQYF. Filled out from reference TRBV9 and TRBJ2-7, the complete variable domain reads DSGVTQTPKHLITATGQRVTLRCSPRSGDLSVYWYQQSLDQGLQFLIQYYNGEERAKGNILERFSAQQFPDLHSELNLSSLELGDSALYFCASSVAGTSISYEQYFGPGTRLTVT.